These 27 T cell receptor beta chains were all obtained from the same sample, sequenced in a study of T cells in Graves' hyperthyroidism and ophthalmopathy. Amplification of TCR beta CDR3 regions was performed using RNA transcripts as template. A first-round RT-PCR of the TCR CDR3 used the HTBI primer set. TCRdb re-derived calls from the multiplex PCR reads in MiXCR, one entry per CDR3 protein. Counted here are about 400,000 distinct CDR3 sequences, approximately 15% occurring once; the ten biggest clones make up around a third. Sequenced sample: blood. The receptor set was obtained from a woman in her twenties or thirties with Graves' hyperthyroidism.

V gene TRBV28 combines with J gene TRBJ1-6, with D possibly matching TRBD1 (6 bases). Per germline, CDR1 MDHEN and CDR2 SYDVKM. This CDR3 is built from 14 residues. With 3 bases removed from V and 10 bases from J, the gap between germline ends came to 13 bases. The CDR3 coding sequence is TGTGCCAGCAGTTTTCCACAGGGAACGTCACCCCTCCACTTT. Protein product: CASSFPQGTSPLHF.

This clonotype was observed many times. The gene calls are TRBV28 and TRBJ1-4; 10 bases agree with TRBD1. The V segment lost 4 bases and the J segment 2 bases; nucleotides outside the gene matches: 7. From germline, CDR1 is MDHEN and CDR2 SYDVKM. The CDR3 length is 17 residues. CDR3 protein: CASSSTGGRPTNEKLFF. DNA of the CDR3: TGTGCCAGCAGTTCGACAGGGGGCCGACCGACTAATGAAAAACTGTTTTTT.

This clonotype was detected only a few times. The CDR3 sequence: CASSQDGGGTYEQYF. CDR3 nucleotides: TGTGCCAGCAGCCAAGATGGTGGCGGAACCTACGAGCAGTACTTC. This chain joins TRBV3-1 and TRBJ2-7; D is unresolved. The CDR3 totals 15 residues. Trimming left V 0 bases short and J 2 bases short, with 11 bases between. Germline CDR1 LGHDT, CDR2 YNNKEL (reference sequence).

In its sample, this clonotype was seen a few times. The gene calls are TRBV11-1 and TRBJ2-5, with D perhaps matching TRBD1 (6 bases). The CDR3 spans 15 residues. The germline CDR1 and CDR2 sequences are SGHAT and FQDESV (reference sequence). V lost 5 bases to trimming and J lost 9 bases, with 22 bases between them. The chain's CDR3 is CASSLAGTLDKAQYF. The CDR3, as DNA: TGTGCCAGCAGCCTCGCCGGGACACTAGATAAGGCCCAGTACTTC.

This clonotype was seen only a few times. The gene calls are TRBV5-1 and TRBJ2-2; D gene unclear. The CDR3 runs 14 residues. Trimming stripped 1 base from V and 3 bases from J, with 7 bases between. Germline V lookup: CDR1 SGHRS, CDR2 YFSETQ. The CDR3 DNA reads as TGCGCCAGCAGCTTGACACTTTACACCGGGGAGCTGTTTTTT. Its translation is CASSLTLYTGELFF.

The V gene is TRBV5-6, the J gene TRBJ2-1; TRBD2 matches at 8 bases. The CDR3 sequence is 14 residues long. J lost 8 bases, V lost 2 bases, and 6 bases had no gene match. Germline V gene sequence: CDR1 SGHDT, CDR2 YYEEEE. The CDR3 DNA reads TGTGCCAGCAGCTTCGGGAGGGCCGAAGATGAGCAGTTCTTC. Protein product: CASSFGRAEDEQFF.

This chain links TRBV20-1 with TRBJ2-7, with D unresolved. The CDR3 covers 11 residues. Germline V gene sequence: CDR1 DFQATT, CDR2 SNEGSKA (reference sequence). V shed 8 bases and J shed 3 bases, with 11 bases lying between them. The CDR3 bases are TGCAGTCCATCCCTAGGCTACGAGCAGTACTTC. Translating it yields CSPSLGYEQYF.

The chain carries TRBV20-1 and TRBJ2-1; TRBD2 agrees at 10 bases. Per germline, CDR1 DFQATT and CDR2 SNEGSKA (reference sequence). The CDR3 runs 19 residues. Losses at the gene ends were 0 bases for V and 4 bases for J; bases not matched to a gene: 15. The CDR3 DNA follows: TGCAGTGCTAGAGATCGGGAAGCGGGAGGGATCGGGGGATACAATGAGCAGTTCTTC. Encoded protein: CSARDREAGGIGGYNEQFF.

This clonotype showed up many times. The genes are TRBV6-2 or TRBV6-3 and TRBJ2-7; 9 nucleotides match TRBD2. CDR3 length equals 17 residues. CDR1 is MNHEY and CDR2 is SVGEGT in the germline V gene. V was clipped by 1 base and J by 3 bases; unmatched bases: 10. In DNA, the CDR3 is TGTGCCAGCAGTTACTTCTATAGGACTAGCGCGAACTACGAGCAGTACTTC. This codes for CASSYFYRTSANYEQYF.

This clonotype has a count of ten or more. The rearrangement links TRBV7-8 to TRBJ1-1; D may be TRBD1 (5 bases). Germline CDR1 reads SGHVS; CDR2 reads FQNEAQ. CDR3 length equals 15 residues. V lost 4 bases, J lost 0 bases, and 12 bases lay in between. CDR3 sequence: CASSSGHSMNTEAFF. The CDR3 nucleotides are TGTGCCAGCAGCTCCGGACACTCCATGAACACTGAAGCTTTCTTT.

The table lists this clonotype with many counts. The gene calls are TRBV12-3 or TRBV12-4 and TRBJ1-1, with D uncertain. The CDR3 has 13 amino acids. Trimming took off 6 bases at V and 4 bases at J, with 12 bases between the two ends. CDR3 sequence: CASSRLWGTEAFF. The DNA of the CDR3 is TGTGCCAGCAGCCGCTTATGGGGCACTGAAGCTTTCTTT.

This rearrangement joins TRBV29-1 to TRBJ2-1, with D unresolved. With 1 base removed from V and 0 bases from J, the gap between germline ends came to 16 bases. Germline-derived CDR1 and CDR2 are SQVTM and ANQGSEA. The CDR3 runs 17 residues. CDR3 DNA sequence: TGCAGCGTTGAAGTTCGGCAGCCGTACAACTCCTACAATGAGCAGTTCTTC. It is translated as CSVEVRQPYNSYNEQFF.

Of note for this clonotype: It may be a read error: a sequence one base away is much more abundant. The gene calls are TRBV7-9 and TRBJ2-1; 10 bases line up with TRBD2. The end of the DNA fits TRBJ2-7 better, so the J call may be wrong. CDR1 is SEHNR and CDR2 is FQNEAQ in the germline V gene (reference sequence). There are 17 residues in the CDR3. The CDR3 DNA is TGTGCCAGCAGCTTAGTGGCTAGCGGGGGATCCTACAATGAGCAGTACTTC. This encodes CASSLVASGGSYNEQYF.

V is TRBV10-3 and J is TRBJ2-3; TRBD2 aligns across 10 bases. The germline V gene has CDR1 ENHRY and CDR2 SYGVKD. This CDR3 has 16 amino acids. V dropped 2 bases and J dropped 3; count of bases not matched to a gene: 5. The CDR3 here is CAISETASGSTDTQYF. The DNA for the CDR3 is TGTGCCATCAGTGAGACGGCTAGCGGGAGTACAGATACGCAGTATTTT.

V is TRBV5-8 and J is TRBJ1-2; the D gene is possibly TRBD1 (6 bases). The ends were cut back, 3 bases at V and 3 bases at J, with 15 bases in the middle. In germline, CDR1 is SGHTS, CDR2 YDEGEE. The CDR3 has 15 residues. CDR3 DNA: TGTGCCAGCAGCTACTCAGGGGCCTCCCACTATGGCTACACCTTC. Residues: CASSYSGASHYGYTF.

The rearrangement uses TRBV25-1 and TRBJ2-5, with 8 positions matching TRBD1. Unmatched junction bases numbered 6, after V lost 1 base and J lost 2 bases. Germline V lookup: CDR1 MGHDK, CDR2 SYGVNS. This CDR3 is 16 amino acids long. CDR3 sequence: CASSELNRGWQETQYF. For the CDR3, the DNA is TGTGCCAGCAGTGAATTGAACAGGGGGTGGCAAGAGACCCAGTACTTC.

In DNA form, the CDR3 reads TGTGCCAGAGACCCGGGACAAAGCGGGGGACAGGGGACTAGCGGGAGTATCTCCTACAATGAGCAGTTCTTC. It yields the protein CARDPGQSGGQGTSGSISYNEQFF. The genes are TRBV12-3 or TRBV12-4 and TRBJ2-1, with 14 bases lining up with TRBD2. V was pared by 9 bases and J by 0 bases, with 28 bases of the junction left unmatched. CDR3 size: 24 residues.

The table lists this clonotype with many counts. The chain carries TRBV5-5 and TRBJ1-1; D is perhaps TRBD1 (5 bases). The germline CDR1 and CDR2 sequences are SGHKS and YYEKEE (reference sequence). There are 14 residues in the CDR3. V gave up 2 bases and J gave up 4 bases, with 12 bases separating them. CDR3 amino acids: CASSFTGGATEAFF. The CDR3 nucleotides read TGTGCCAGCAGCTTTACAGGCGGGGCCACTGAAGCTTTCTTT.

This clonotype appeared a few times. A clone one base away is much larger, so this may be a read error. The chain couples TRBV20-1 to TRBJ2-7; the match to TRBD2 covers 11 bases. Per germline, CDR1 DFQATT and CDR2 SNEGSKA (reference sequence). The CDR3 extends over 15 amino acids. Trimming at V came to 5 bases and at J to 6 bases, leaving 12 bases not matched to a gene. The chain's CDR3 is CSAGGGSGRAREQYF. In DNA form, the CDR3 reads TGCAGTGCTGGAGGGGGTAGCGGGAGGGCCCGCGAGCAGTACTTC.

The table lists this clonotype with many counts. V and J are TRBV12-5 and TRBJ2-1; 13 nucleotides line up with TRBD2. The V gene's germline CDR1 is LGHNT and CDR2 FRNRAP. CDR3 length: 18 amino acids. V shed 0 bases and J 7 bases; nucleotides not matched to a gene: 9. The CDR3 nucleotides read TGTGCTAGTGGTTTGGTATCACTAGCGGGAGGGCCAGGAAATGAGCAGTTCTTC. Protein sequence: CASGLVSLAGGPGNEQFF.

The rearrangement joins TRBV15 to TRBJ2-5; D could derive from TRBD1 or TRBD2 (6 bases each). The germline gives CDR1 LNHNV, CDR2 YYDKDF (reference sequence). This CDR3 has 15 amino acids. Trimming took 1 base from V and 3 from J, leaving 12 bases between them. The CDR3 nucleotides are TGTGCCACCAGCAGAGCTGGGGGGCACAAAGAGACCCAGTACTTC. This sequence encodes CATSRAGGHKETQYF.

This clonotype was found a few times. This chain uses TRBV24-1 with TRBJ2-7, with D uncertain. This CDR3 is built from 12 residues. The germline V and J ends were trimmed by 3 bases and 5 bases, with 7 bases remaining between them. Germline V gives CDR1 KGHDR, CDR2 SFDVKD. CDR3 in DNA: TGTGCCACCAGTGATGGACCGGACGAGCAGTACTTC. Amino acid sequence: CATSDGPDEQYF.

This clonotype was found many times. V gene TRBV14 combines with J gene TRBJ1-1; D not certain. The germline CDR1 and CDR2 sequences are SGHDN and FVKESK. V dropped 4 bases and J dropped 5 bases, with 14 bases sitting between them. The CDR3 sequence is 14 residues long. Written as DNA, the CDR3 is TGTGCCAGCAGCCCGTTCGCGGGGTTTACTGAAGCTTTCTTT. This codes for CASSPFAGFTEAFF.

This clonotype was observed a handful of times. A read error may be the cause here, since a much bigger clone is one base away. This sequence joins TRBV18 and TRBJ2-1, with D possibly TRBD1 on 6 matching bases. Germline loops: CDR1 KGHSH, CDR2 LQKENI. This CDR3 has 15 amino acids. V gave up 8 bases and J gave up 3 bases, with 17 bases separating them. The CDR3 DNA sequence: TGTGCCAGCCCAACGGCCCAGGGGATCTACAATGAGCAGTTCTTC. Translated, it gives CASPTAQGIYNEQFF.

The chain is built from TRBV20-1 and TRBJ2-6; TRBD1 is a possible D gene (5 bases). The V end lost 5 bases, the J end lost 0 bases, and 5 bases lay between the germline ends. The CDR3 runs 13 residues. Per the germline V gene, CDR1 is DFQATT and CDR2 is SNEGSKA (reference sequence). Written as DNA, the CDR3 is TGCAGTGCTGACAGCTCTGGGGCCAACGTCCTGACTTTC. Protein product: CSADSSGANVLTF.

This clonotype was found many times. The chain carries TRBV20-1 and TRBJ2-7; the match to TRBD2 covers 7 bases. Trimming cost V 5 bases and J 2 bases; bases outside gene matches: 6. Germline V gene lookup returns CDR1 DFQATT and CDR2 SNEGSKA (reference sequence). This CDR3 has 13 residues. In DNA, the CDR3 is TGCAGTGCTCCCGGGACTACCACCTACGAGCAGTACTTC. Protein: CSAPGTTTYEQYF.

This clonotype was recorded at least ten times. V is TRBV6-1 and J is TRBJ2-2; the match to TRBD2 covers 14 bases. Germline CDR1 and CDR2: MNHNS and SASEGT. The CDR3 runs 16 residues. V lost 7 bases to trimming and J lost 6 bases; unmatched junction nucleotides: 7. The CDR3 region has the DNA TGTGCCAGCACTGGGACTAGCGGGAGTGTGTCCGGGGAGCTGTTTTTT. Its translation is CASTGTSGSVSGELFF.